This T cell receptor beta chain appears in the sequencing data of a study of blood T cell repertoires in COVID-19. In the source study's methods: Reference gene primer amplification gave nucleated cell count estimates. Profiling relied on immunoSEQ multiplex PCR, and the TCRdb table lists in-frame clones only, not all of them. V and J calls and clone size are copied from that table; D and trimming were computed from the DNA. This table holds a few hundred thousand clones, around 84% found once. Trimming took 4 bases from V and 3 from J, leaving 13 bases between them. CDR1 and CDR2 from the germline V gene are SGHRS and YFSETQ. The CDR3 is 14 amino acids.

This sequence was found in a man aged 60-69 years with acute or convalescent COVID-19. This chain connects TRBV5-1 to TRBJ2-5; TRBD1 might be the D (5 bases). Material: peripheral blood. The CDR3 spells CASSRVDTEETQYF. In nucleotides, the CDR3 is TGCGCCAGCAGCCGAGTGGACACCGAAGAGACCCAGTACTTC.